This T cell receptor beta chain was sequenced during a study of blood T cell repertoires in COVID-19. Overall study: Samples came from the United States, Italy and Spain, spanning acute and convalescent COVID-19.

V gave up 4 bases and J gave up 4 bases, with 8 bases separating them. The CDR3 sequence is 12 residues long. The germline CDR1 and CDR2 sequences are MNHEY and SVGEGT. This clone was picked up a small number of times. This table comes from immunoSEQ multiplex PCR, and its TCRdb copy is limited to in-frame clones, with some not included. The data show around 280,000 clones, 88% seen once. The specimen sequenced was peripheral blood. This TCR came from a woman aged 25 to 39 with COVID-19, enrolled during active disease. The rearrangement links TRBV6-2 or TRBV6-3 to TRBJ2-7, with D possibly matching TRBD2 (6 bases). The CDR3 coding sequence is TGTGCCAGCAGTTGGGGGGTTTACGAGCAGTACTTC. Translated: CASSWGVYEQYF.